This TCR beta chain comes out of a study of shared clonotypes between healthy human individuals. This CDR3 has 16 amino acids. V dropped 3 bases and J dropped 2; count of bases not matched to a gene: 7. CDR1 WSHSY and CDR2 SAAADI come from the germline V gene. This clone was recorded a few times. Genomic DNA per cell subset filled all wells of several immunoSEQ plates. Amplification in unsorted PBMC replicate PCRs started from 250 to 300 ng DNA, which equals 30,000 to 35,000 T cell genomes. Here immunoSEQ multiplex PCR was the method, and the copy in TCRdb shows in-frame clones only, minus some. The table includes about 480,000 clones, 70% to 80% detected once.

The chain joins TRBV10-2 to TRBJ2-1; TRBD2 matches 7 bases. Sequenced input: PBMCs. This receptor was taken from a woman aged 40 to 49 in good health. Some clones in this sample may be carry-over from other donors' samples. This CDR3 is CASSDYGRIPYNEQFF. The CDR3 DNA reads TGCGCCAGCAGTGATTACGGGAGGATACCCTACAATGAGCAGTTCTTC.